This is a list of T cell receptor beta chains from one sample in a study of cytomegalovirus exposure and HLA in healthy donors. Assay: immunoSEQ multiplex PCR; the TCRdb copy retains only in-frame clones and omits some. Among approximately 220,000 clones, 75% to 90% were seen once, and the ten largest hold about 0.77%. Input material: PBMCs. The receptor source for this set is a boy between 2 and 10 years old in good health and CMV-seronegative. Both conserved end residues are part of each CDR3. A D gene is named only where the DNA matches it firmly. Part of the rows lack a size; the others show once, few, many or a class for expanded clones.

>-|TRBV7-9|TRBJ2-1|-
CASSLGGLSADEQFF
TGTGCCAGCAGCTTAGGAGGGCTGTCAGCGGATGAGCAGTTCTTC
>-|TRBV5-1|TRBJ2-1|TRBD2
CASSLGSGPLFEQFF
TGCGCCAGCAGCTTGGGTAGCGGGCCCCTTTTCGAGCAGTTCTTC
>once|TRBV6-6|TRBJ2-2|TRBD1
CASSNGDRGATGELFF
TGTGCCAGCAGTAACGGGGACAGGGGGGCCACCGGGGAGCTGTTTTTT
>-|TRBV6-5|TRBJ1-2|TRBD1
CASKTGGYGYTF
TGTGCCAGTAAGACAGGGGGCTATGGCTACACCTTC
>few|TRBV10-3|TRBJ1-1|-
CAIRESSRADTEAFF
TGTGCCATCAGGGAAAGTAGCCGAGCGGACACTGAAGCTTTCTTT
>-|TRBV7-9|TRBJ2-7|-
CASSFNQGPYEQYF
TGTGCCAGCAGTTTTAACCAGGGGCCATACGAGCAGTACTTC
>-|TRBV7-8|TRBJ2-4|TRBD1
CASSLTGENIQYF
TGTGCCAGCAGCTTGACAGGGGAAAACATTCAGTACTTC
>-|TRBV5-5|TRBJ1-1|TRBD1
CASSFDRANTEAFF
TGTGCCAGCAGCTTCGACAGGGCGAACACTGAAGCTTTCTTT
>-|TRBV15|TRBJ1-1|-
CATSRARTRANTEAFF
TGTGCCACCAGCAGAGCAAGGACTAGGGCGAACACTGAAGCTTTCTTT
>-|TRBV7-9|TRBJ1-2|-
CASSLPDSYGYTF
TGTGCCAGCAGCTTACCGGACAGCTATGGCTACACCTTC
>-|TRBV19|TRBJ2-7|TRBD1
CASSFGQDYEQYF
TGTGCCAGTAGTTTTGGACAGGACTACGAGCAGTACTTC
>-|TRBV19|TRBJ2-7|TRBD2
CASSPTSAYSEQYF
TGTGCCAGTAGCCCTACTAGCGCCTACTCCGAGCAGTACTTC
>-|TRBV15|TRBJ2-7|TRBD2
CATSSRRGRGREGYEQYF
TGTGCCACCAGCAGTCGAAGGGGTAGGGGGCGGGAGGGGTACGAGCAGTACTTC
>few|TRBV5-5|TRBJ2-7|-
CASSYGNGAYEQYF
TGTGCCAGCAGCTACGGGAACGGAGCCTACGAGCAGTACTTC
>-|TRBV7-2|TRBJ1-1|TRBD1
CASSPPGQGGEAFF
TGTGCCAGCAGCCCTCCCGGACAGGGGGGGGAAGCTTTCTTT
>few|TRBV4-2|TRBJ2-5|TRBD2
CASSQGLAMEEETQYF
TGTGCCAGCAGCCAAGGACTAGCGATGGAGGAGGAGACCCAGTACTTC
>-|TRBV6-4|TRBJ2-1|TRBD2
CASSLAGGLRNEQFF
TGTGCCAGCAGCCTAGCGGGAGGATTAAGGAATGAGCAGTTCTTC
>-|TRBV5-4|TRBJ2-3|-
CASSLYSPSTDTQYF
TGTGCCAGCAGCTTGTATAGTCCAAGCACAGATACGCAGTATTTT
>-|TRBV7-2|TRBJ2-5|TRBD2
CASSLYSLAGEQETQYF
TGTGCCAGCAGCTTATACTCCCTAGCGGGGGAGCAAGAGACCCAGTACTTC
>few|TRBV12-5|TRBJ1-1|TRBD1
CASGWGTGGDEAFF
TGTGCTAGTGGTTGGGGGACAGGGGGCGATGAAGCTTTCTTT
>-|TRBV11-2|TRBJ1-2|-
CASSLEFEVNYGYTF
TGTGCCAGCAGCTTAGAGTTTGAGGTTAACTATGGCTACACCTTC
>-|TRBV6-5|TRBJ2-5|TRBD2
CASRSGGVRETQYF
TGTGCCAGCAGGAGCGGGGGGGTTAGAGAGACCCAGTACTTC
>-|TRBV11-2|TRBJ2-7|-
CASSLVAGTHYEQYF
TGTGCCAGCAGCTTAGTGGCGGGAACCCACTACGAGCAGTACTTC
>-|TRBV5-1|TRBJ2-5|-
CASSLGAETQYF
TGCGCCAGCAGCTTGGGCGCCGAGACCCAGTACTTC
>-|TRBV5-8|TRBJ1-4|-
CASSFWRGSTNEKLFF
TGTGCCAGCAGCTTCTGGAGGGGTTCAACTAATGAAAAACTGTTTTTT
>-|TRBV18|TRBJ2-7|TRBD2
CASSGTSYYEQYF
TGTGCCAGCTCAGGGACTAGTTACTACGAGCAGTACTTC
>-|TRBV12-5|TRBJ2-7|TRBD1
CASGFDRGRYEQYF
TGTGCTAGTGGTTTCGACAGGGGACGCTACGAGCAGTACTTC
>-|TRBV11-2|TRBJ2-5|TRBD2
CASGGVEETQYF
TGTGCCAGCGGGGGGGTGGAAGAGACCCAGTACTTC
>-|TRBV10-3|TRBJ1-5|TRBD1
CAISGQGANQPQHF
TGTGCCATCAGTGGCCAGGGGGCGAATCAGCCCCAGCATTTT
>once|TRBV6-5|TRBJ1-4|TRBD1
CSIRQGPNEKLFF
TGTTCAATCAGACAGGGCCCTAATGAAAAACTGTTTTTT
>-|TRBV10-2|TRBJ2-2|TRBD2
CASSVAGGPGELFF
TGCGCCAGCAGCGTAGCGGGGGGGCCCGGGGAGCTGTTTTTT
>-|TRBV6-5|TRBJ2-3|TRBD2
CASLGGAGNTQYF
TGTGCCAGCCTCGGGGGGGCCGGAAATACGCAGTATTTT
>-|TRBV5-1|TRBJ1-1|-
CASSLAVGGSEAFF
TGCGCCAGCAGCTTGGCCGTCGGGGGTTCGGAAGCTTTCTTT
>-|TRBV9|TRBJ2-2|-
CASSATGELFF
TGTGCCAGCAGCGCGACCGGGGAGCTGTTTTTT
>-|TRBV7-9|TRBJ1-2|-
CASSPGLAPDYGYTF
TGTGCCAGCAGCCCGGGGTTGGCTCCGGACTATGGCTACACCTTC
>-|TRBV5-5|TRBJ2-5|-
CASSYAGVSETQYF
TGTGCCAGCAGCTACGCAGGGGTTTCAGAGACCCAGTACTTC
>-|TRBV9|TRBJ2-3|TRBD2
CASSFKGASGGPTDTQYF
TGTGCCAGCAGCTTCAAGGGAGCTAGCGGGGGACCCACAGATACGCAGTATTTT
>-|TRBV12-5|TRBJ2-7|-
CASGLVIPRGGDEQYF
TGTGCTAGTGGTTTGGTAATCCCGAGGGGGGGAGACGAGCAGTACTTC
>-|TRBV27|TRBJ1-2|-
CASSPTGANYGYTF
TGTGCCAGCAGCCCTACAGGCGCTAACTATGGCTACACCTTC
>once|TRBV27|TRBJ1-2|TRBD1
CASSNATGRVEGYTF
TGTGCCAGCAGTAACGCGACAGGGCGTGTGGAGGGCTACACCTTC
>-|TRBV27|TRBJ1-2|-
CASSFGGGNYGYTF
TGTGCCAGCAGTTTCGGGGGGGGTAACTATGGCTACACCTTC